This passage covers 14 T cell receptor beta chains from one sample sequenced in a study of blood T cells in healthy people across ages. For the second PCR, which ran for about 7 to 12 cycles, a sample-barcoded 5' primer and a J-beta primer mix were used. One entry per CDR3 protein results from TCRdb running MiXCR on the 5' RACE reads. The table lists about 680,000 distinct CDR3 sequences, 49% of them singletons. The material sequenced was blood. The receptors derive from a woman aged 60-70 years in good health.

The V call is TRBV7-3, the J call TRBJ2-5; no clear D gene. The CDR3 length is 15 residues. CDR1 and CDR2 (germline): SGHTA, FQGTGA. The V end was cut by 2 bases, the J end by 11 bases, with 21 bases between. The CDR3 DNA is TGTGCCAGCAGCTTATACCCCTCCGCTCTCAATGAGCAGTACTTC. Its protein is CASSLYPSALNEQYF.

This chain uses TRBV6-5 with TRBJ2-1, with TRBD2 identical over 12 bases. The CDR3 has 16 residues. Looked up from germline, CDR1 is MNHEY and CDR2 is SVGAGI. V dropped 4 bases and J dropped 10; count of bases not matched to a gene: 11. CDR3 bases: TGTGCCAGCAGTTCCTTTCTTGGACTAGCGGGGAAAGAGCAGTTCTTC. Protein product: CASSSFLGLAGKEQFF.

The chain uses TRBV14 and TRBJ2-1; tentative D call: TRBD2 (6 bases). This CDR3 comprises 13 residues. The germline CDR1 and CDR2 sequences are SGHDN and FVKESK. The germline V and J ends were trimmed by 2 bases and 9 bases, with 11 bases remaining between them. For the CDR3, the DNA is TGTGCCAGCAGCCAAACTCCGCGGGGTGAGCAGTTCTTC. Protein: CASSQTPRGEQFF. The whole variable domain, remainder taken from reference TRBV14 and TRBJ2-1, is EAGVTQFPSHSVIEKGQTVTLRCDPISGHDNLYWYRRVMGKEIKFLLHFVKESKQDESGMPNNRFLAERTGGTYSTLKVQPAELEDSGVYFCASSQTPRGEQFFGPGTRLTVL.

This clonotype was seen a few times. This rearrangement joins TRBV29-1 to TRBJ2-5, with D uncertain. Germline CDR1 is SQVTM and CDR2 is ANQGSEA. V was trimmed by 3 bases and J by 0 bases, leaving 11 bases between them. This CDR3 contains 14 residues. The CDR3 DNA reads as TGCAGCGTTGACTCCCAGATGTACCAAGAGACCCAGTACTTC. Residues: CSVDSQMYQETQYF.

The J gene is TRBJ1-1, the V gene TRBV20-1; TRBD1 might be the D (5 bases). CDR1 and CDR2 (germline): DFQATT, SNEGSKA (reference sequence). CDR3 length: 13 residues. Trimming stripped 6 bases from V and 1 base from J, with 12 bases between. The CDR3 DNA follows: TGCAGTGCCCTTCCCGACAGGAACACTGAAGCTTTCTTT. Its translation is CSALPDRNTEAFF.

The chain is built from TRBV20-1 and TRBJ2-5; 12 bases agree with TRBD2. The V segment lost 6 bases and the J segment 5 bases; nucleotides outside the gene matches: 13. This CDR3 has 16 amino acids. The germline V gene has CDR1 DFQATT and CDR2 SNEGSKA (reference sequence). The CDR3 loop is CSAQSHLAGGVETQYF. CDR3 DNA: TGCAGTGCCCAGAGCCATCTAGCGGGGGGGGTGGAGACCCAGTACTTC.

V and J are TRBV7-3 and TRBJ2-1, with 10 bases identical to TRBD2. The CDR3 totals 16 residues. The ends lost 6 bases at V and 5 bases at J; junction bases unmatched: 10. Germline V lookup: CDR1 SGHTA, CDR2 FQGTGA. The CDR3 DNA follows: TGTGCCAGCAGTTCAAGCGGGAGGGCCCTTAACAATGAGCAGTTCTTC. Amino acids: CASSSSGRALNNEQFF.

This chain uses TRBV7-2 with TRBJ1-5, with D uncertain. The CDR3 consists of 14 residues. V was cut by 5 bases and J by 4 bases, with 12 bases left in between. The germline gives CDR1 SGHTA, CDR2 FQGNSA. The CDR3 here is CASSLWTANQPQHF. In DNA form, the CDR3 reads TGTGCCAGCAGCCTCTGGACTGCTAATCAGCCCCAGCATTTT.

The chain carries TRBV20-1 and TRBJ2-1; 14 nucleotides align to TRBD2. Germline trimming cut 5 bases from V and 8 bases from J; bases unmatched to any gene: 17. The germline gives CDR1 DFQATT, CDR2 SNEGSKA (reference sequence). This CDR3 is built from 18 residues. The CDR3 region has the DNA TGCAGTGCTGAGGGACTAGCGGGAGTACTTTACAGTCAGGATGAGCAGTTCTTC. Amino acid sequence: CSAEGLAGVLYSQDEQFF.

The count of this clonotype is one. The chain has TRBV20-1 and TRBJ2-3, with D perhaps matching TRBD2 (5 bases). Between the trimmed V and J ends, which lost 5 bases and 4 bases, there was a span of 10 bases. Per the germline V gene, CDR1 is DFQATT and CDR2 is SNEGSKA (reference sequence). The CDR3 has 12 amino acids. CDR3 amino acids: CSAGRTSDTQYF. The CDR3, as DNA: TGCAGTGCTGGAAGGACTTCAGATACGCAGTATTTT.

V is TRBV7-8 and J is TRBJ2-5; D unclear. V was clipped by 0 bases and J by 3 bases, with 23 bases between them. This CDR3 comprises 19 residues. Germline V gene sequence: CDR1 SGHVS, CDR2 FQNEAQ. CDR3 nucleotide sequence: TGTGCCAGCAGCTTAGCGGCCCTCTGGTCCGTGACAACAAAAGAGACCCAGTACTTC. Its translation: CASSLAALWSVTTKETQYF.

Notes on this clonotype: Mismatch with germline at one junction end may stem from a read error. The DNA for the CDR3 is TGTGCCACCAGTCGACAGGGTCCAGACTCTGGAAACACCATATATTTT. It codes for CATSRQGPDSGNTIYF. The rearrangement uses TRBV10-3 and TRBJ1-3; 7 nucleotides line up with TRBD1. Germline loops: CDR1 ENHRY, CDR2 SYGVKD. The CDR3 runs to 16 residues.

The chain has TRBV6-6 and TRBJ2-7; no firm D call. The germline CDR1 and CDR2 sequences are MNHNY and SVGAGI (reference sequence). With 4 bases removed from V and 3 bases from J, the gap between germline ends came to 10 bases. This CDR3 comprises 13 residues. CDR3 in amino acids: CASSSQEIYEQYF. DNA for the CDR3: TGTGCCAGCAGTTCCCAGGAGATCTACGAGCAGTACTTC.

The rearrangement links TRBV7-2 to TRBJ2-7; D uncertain. Deletions cut 3 bases from V and 2 bases from J, with 11 bases between. Germline CDR1 and CDR2: SGHTA and FQGNSA. CDR3 length: 14 residues. The CDR3 spells CASSFRLVTYEQYF. The CDR3 DNA reads TGTGCCAGCAGCTTCCGTTTGGTAACCTACGAGCAGTACTTC. Drawing the rest from reference TRBV7-2 and TRBJ2-7, the complete variable domain is GAGVSQSPSNKVTEKGKDVELRCDPISGHTALYWYRQSLGQGLEFLIYFQGNSAPDKSGLPSDRFSAERTGGSVSTLTIQRTQQEDSAVYLCASSFRLVTYEQYFGPGTRLTVT.